This TCR beta chain was obtained from a study of cytotoxic CD8 clonotypes in ibrutinib-treated CLL (dated by TCRdb to 2020 to 2022). For the study in its entirety: The cohort included roughly 15 treatment-naive and roughly 10 relapsed/refractory patients; 17 were IGHV unmutated. Partial responses were observed in roughly 25 patients and complete responses in 2; after a median follow-up of around 68 months, remission was maintained in roughly 15 patients and progression was observed in about twelve. The response samples were drawn at a median of 12 months into treatment, with a range of roughly 6 to 40 months. On average, each sample had roughly 260,000 productive templates and 100,000 or so productive rearrangements. Longitudinal samples were obtainable from 26 of the 86 participants in the trial. Cryopreserved peripheral blood mononuclear cells were obtained prior to treatment, at the time of response, and at either disease progression or sustained remission. Every remission and progressive disease sample was obtained while ibrutinib was still being received by the patients. Overall results and qualifications from the work: Sampling times were not matched between sustained-remission and progressing patients, and lymph node repertoires were not studied. At ibrutinib response clonality went up, during sustained remission it held steady, and at progression it dropped back toward baseline. Baseline clonality was found to be higher than that of age-matched healthy donors and was strongly correlated with circulating CD8+ T-cell counts. Public clonotypes were rare and either shrank or stayed stable during treatment, and the rise in clonality at ibrutinib response reflected expansion of private clonotypes.

For this clone: The specificity of this receptor is unknown. Base quality data are lacking; no much larger clone is found one base away.

Read against the paper, the sample's time point label means: 12 months on ibrutinib. About 2 micrograms of genomic DNA were extracted from cryopreserved PBMCs for TCR beta library preparation. Longitudinal blood samples from CLL patients on ibrutinib monotherapy underwent high-throughput TCR beta sequencing. The patients took part in an open-label, single-center phase 2 trial of ibrutinib monotherapy. According to the germline V gene (reference sequence), CDR1 reads GTSNPN and CDR2 reads SVGIG. Cut back by 2 bases and 7 bases, the V and J ends lie 11 bases apart. The CDR3, from cysteine to phenylalanine, totals 12 residues. Left in the record is the CDR3 DNA by itself, 36 bases read in frame from the first base. A MiSeq instrument was used for deep resolution sequencing, which targeted depths ranging from 1 in 1 million up to 1 in 200,000 T cells, with coverage averaging 10x for each clonotype. The immunoSEQ hsTCRB Kit was used to generate the TCR beta libraries. The authors' analysis ran thus. ImmunoSEQ Data Assistant and ImmunoSEQ Analyzer were used for data analysis, and V, D and J genes were assigned according to IMGT definitions. Clonality, with values ranging from 0 to 1, was calculated as one minus the normalized Shannon entropy of productive rearrangement frequencies. Only overrepresented clonotypes making up at least 0.05% of the repertoire of each patient were included in the public clonotype analysis. Repertoires from more than ten age-matched healthy donors in immuneACCESS were used as clonality controls. Held by TCRdb, this immuneACCESS table contains in-frame sequences only and omits some clones. Under half of the omission traces to an unresolved V gene where checked; the cause of the rest is unknown. V, J and clone size are taken as reported in that table, and D and trimming were inferred from the DNA itself. Recorded for this sample are about 200,000 clones; around 75% of them occurred a single time. Approximately 6.3% of the sample is taken by the ten largest.

The receptor was isolated from a human donor with chronic lymphocytic leukemia. The chain links TRBV30 with TRBJ1-2; TRBD1 is a possible D gene, resting on 6 matching bases. Source: PBMCs, taken after 12 months of ibrutinib treatment. The DNA sequence reads TGTGCCTGGAGTCAGGGGCGGGGTGGCTACACCTTC. Its translation reads: CAWSQGRGGYTF.